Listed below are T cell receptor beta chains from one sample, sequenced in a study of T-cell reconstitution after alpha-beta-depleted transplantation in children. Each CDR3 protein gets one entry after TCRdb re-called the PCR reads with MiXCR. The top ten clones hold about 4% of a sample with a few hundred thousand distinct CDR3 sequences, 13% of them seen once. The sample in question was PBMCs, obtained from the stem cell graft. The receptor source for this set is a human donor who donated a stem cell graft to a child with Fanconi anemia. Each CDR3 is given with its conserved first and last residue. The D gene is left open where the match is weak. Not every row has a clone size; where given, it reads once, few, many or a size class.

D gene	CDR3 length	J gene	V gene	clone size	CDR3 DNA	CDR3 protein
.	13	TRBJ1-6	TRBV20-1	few	TGCAGTGCTACATCGACTGCGGATTCACCCCTCCACTTT	CSATSTADSPLHF
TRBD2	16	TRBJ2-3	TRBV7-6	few	TGTGCCAGCAGCCTCCGTCCGGGGGGGGGCACAGATACGCAGTATTTT	CASSLRPGGGTDTQYF
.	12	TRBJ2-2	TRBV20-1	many	TGCAGTGCCCACAGGAACACCGGGGAGCTGTTTTTT	CSAHRNTGELFF
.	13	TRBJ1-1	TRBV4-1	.	TGCGCCAGCAGCCGACAGTTTAACACTGAAGCTTTCTTT	CASSRQFNTEAFF
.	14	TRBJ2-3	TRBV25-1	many	TGTGCCAGCAGTGAACCCCTTAGATCAGATACGCAGTATTTT	CASSEPLRSDTQYF
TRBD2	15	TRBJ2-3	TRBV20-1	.	TGCAGTGCTAATGGACTAGCGGGGTACACAGATACGCAGTATTTT	CSANGLAGYTDTQYF
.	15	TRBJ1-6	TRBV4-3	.	TGCGCCAGCAGCCAAGCAGGGTTTCGTAATTCACCCCTCCACTTT	CASSQAGFRNSPLHF
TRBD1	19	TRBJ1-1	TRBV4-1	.	TGCGCCAGCAGCCCGGGGGACGGACAGGGTATTTCGCCGGGGACTGAAGCTTTCTTT	CASSPGDGQGISPGTEAFF
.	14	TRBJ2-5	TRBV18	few	TGTGCCAGCTCCCCTAGGCGAGATCAAGAGACCCAGTACTTC	CASSPRRDQETQYF
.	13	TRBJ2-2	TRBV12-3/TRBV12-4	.	TGTGCCAGCAGTGTCTGGAACACCGGGGAGCTGTTTTTT	CASSVWNTGELFF
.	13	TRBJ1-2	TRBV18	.	TGTGCCAGCTCACCAAACAGGGTAGAAGGCTACACCTTC	CASSPNRVEGYTF
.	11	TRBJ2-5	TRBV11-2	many	TGTACCAGCAGCTCCGAAGGGACCCAGTACTTC	CTSSSEGTQYF
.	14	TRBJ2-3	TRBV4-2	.	TGTGCCAGCAGCCAAGATGACACCACAGATACGCAGTATTTT	CASSQDDTTDTQYF
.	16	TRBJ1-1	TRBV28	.	TGTGCCAGCAGTTTTTGGGGATCCAGGGTGAACACTGAAGCTTTCTTT	CASSFWGSRVNTEAFF
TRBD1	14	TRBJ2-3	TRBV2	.	TGTGCCAGCAGCGGGACAGGTTCTCCAGATACGCAGTATTTT	CASSGTGSPDTQYF
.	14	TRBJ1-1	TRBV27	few	TGTGCCAGTCCTACAACAGGGCTGAACACTGAAGCTTTCTTT	CASPTTGLNTEAFF
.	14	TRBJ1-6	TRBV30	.	TGTGCCTGGAGCGGGGGGCAGGATAATTCACCCCTCCACTTT	CAWSGGQDNSPLHF
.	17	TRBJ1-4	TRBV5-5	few	TGTGCCAGCAGCTCCCGGGCAGGCCCAACAACTAATGAAAAACTGTTTTTT	CASSSRAGPTTNEKLFF
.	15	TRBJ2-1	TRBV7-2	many	TGTGCCAGCAGCCCAGGGCTAGCGACCTACAATGAGCAGTTCTTC	CASSPGLATYNEQFF
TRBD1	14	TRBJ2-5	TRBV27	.	TGTGCCAGCAGTAGACAGGGTTGGCAAGAGACCCAGTACTTC	CASSRQGWQETQYF
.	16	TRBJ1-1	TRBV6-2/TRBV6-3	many	TGTGCCAGCAGTTACATGGAGCCTGCTGCCGGCACTGAAGCTTTCTTT	CASSYMEPAAGTEAFF
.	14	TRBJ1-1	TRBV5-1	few	TGCGCCAGCAGCTTTTACCAGGAGAACACTGAAGCTTTCTTT	CASSFYQENTEAFF
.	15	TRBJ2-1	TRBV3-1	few	TGTGCCAGCAGCCAGGGACCGAGGCCCTACAATGAGCAGTTCTTC	CASSQGPRPYNEQFF
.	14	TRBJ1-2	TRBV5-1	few	TGCGCCAGCAGGGGAGCGGAGGCTAACTATGGCTACACCTTC	CASRGAEANYGYTF
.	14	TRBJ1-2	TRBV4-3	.	TGCGCCAGCAGCCAAGTTCAGGGAATCCATGGCTACACCTTC	CASSQVQGIHGYTF
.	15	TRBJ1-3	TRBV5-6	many	TGTGCCAGCAGCTCCCGGGACACCTCTGGAAACACCATATATTTT	CASSSRDTSGNTIYF
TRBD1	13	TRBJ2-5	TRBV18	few	TGTGCCAGCGCAATGACAGGGGTGGAGACCCAGTACTTC	CASAMTGVETQYF
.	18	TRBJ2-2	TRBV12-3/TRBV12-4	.	TGTGCCAGCAGTTTAAGTTGGGGTAGCCGAGCGAACACCGGGGAGCTGTTTTTT	CASSLSWGSRANTGELFF
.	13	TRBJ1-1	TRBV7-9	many	TGTGCCAGCACCGGGGTTCGGAACACTGAAGCTTTCTTT	CASTGVRNTEAFF
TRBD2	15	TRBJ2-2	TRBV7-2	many	TGTGCCAGCAGCTTCCAAGCGGGGGGCACCGGGGAGCTGTTTTTT	CASSFQAGGTGELFF
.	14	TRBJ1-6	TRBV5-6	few	TGTGCCAGCAGCCCTCTTGGGGAGCCTTCACCCCTCCACTTT	CASSPLGEPSPLHF
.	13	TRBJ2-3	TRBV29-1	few	TGCAGCGTTTCAGGCCTGTCCACAGATACGCAGTATTTT	CSVSGLSTDTQYF
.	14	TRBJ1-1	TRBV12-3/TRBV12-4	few	TGTGCCAGCACCAAGTGGCAACAGAACACTGAAGCTTTCTTT	CASTKWQQNTEAFF
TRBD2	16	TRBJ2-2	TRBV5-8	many	TGTGCCAGCAGTATCTGGACTAGCGGTTACACCGGGGAGCTGTTTTTT	CASSIWTSGYTGELFF
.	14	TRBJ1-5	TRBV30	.	TGTGCCTGGAGTATGAGCCAGTTTAATCAGCCCCAGCATTTT	CAWSMSQFNQPQHF
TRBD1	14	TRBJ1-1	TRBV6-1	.	TGTGCCAGCAAAAGACAGGGGAAGGACACTGAAGCTTTCTTT	CASKRQGKDTEAFF
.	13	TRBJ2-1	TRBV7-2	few	TGTGCCAGCAAAAGCACGTCCTACAATGAGCAGTTCTTC	CASKSTSYNEQFF
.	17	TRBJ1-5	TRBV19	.	TGTGCCAGTAGAAGAGGGGCAGGGAACCCTAGCAATCAGCCCCAGCATTTT	CASRRGAGNPSNQPQHF
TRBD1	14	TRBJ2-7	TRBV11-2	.	TGTGCCAGCAGCTCGGCCGGGACAGCTTACGAGCAGTACTTC	CASSSAGTAYEQYF